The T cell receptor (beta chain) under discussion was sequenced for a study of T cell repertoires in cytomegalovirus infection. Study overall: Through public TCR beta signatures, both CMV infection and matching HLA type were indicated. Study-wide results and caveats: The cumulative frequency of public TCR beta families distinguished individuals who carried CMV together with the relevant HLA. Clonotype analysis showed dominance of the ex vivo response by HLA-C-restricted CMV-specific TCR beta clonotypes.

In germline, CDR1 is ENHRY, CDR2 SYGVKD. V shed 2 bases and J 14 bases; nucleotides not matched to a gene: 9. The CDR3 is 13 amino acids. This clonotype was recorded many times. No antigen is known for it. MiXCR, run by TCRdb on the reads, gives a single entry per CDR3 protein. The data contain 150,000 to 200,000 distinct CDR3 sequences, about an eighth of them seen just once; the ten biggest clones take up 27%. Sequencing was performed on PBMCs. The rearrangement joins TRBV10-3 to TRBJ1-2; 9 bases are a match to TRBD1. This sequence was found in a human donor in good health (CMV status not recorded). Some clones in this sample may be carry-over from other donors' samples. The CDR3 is CAISETKGQGRTF. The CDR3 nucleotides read TGTGCCATCAGTGAGACCAAGGGACAGGGAAGGACCTTC.